This entry lists 9 T cell receptor beta chains sequenced from one sample in a study of T cell clonality in common variable immunodeficiency (dated by TCRdb to 2013 to 2016). The library was obtained by the immunoSEQ multiplex PCR assay. This is the immuneACCESS table as TCRdb keeps it, with only in-frame sequences that have V and J called. A part of the clones is gone; compared with another copy, unresolved V genes explain less than half, and the rest is unexplained. The table gives around 47,000 clones for this sample, with none occurring only once. 0.68% of the sample is in the top ten clones. Sequenced input: peripheral blood mononuclear cells. The receptors derive from a person aged 18-70 years in good health.

This clone was counted at least ten times. Coverage ceases 3 residues before the CDR3 finishes, and the germline J gene fills in the end. The gene calls are TRBV10-1 and TRBJ2-3; D perhaps matches TRBD2 (7 bases). The CDR3 length is 15 residues. Germline V gene data show CDR1 as WNHNN and CDR2 as SYGVQD (reference sequence). Trimming pared 0 bases from V and 6 bases from J, leaving 13 bases between. The CDR3 here is CASSESGAGVDTQYF. Incomplete CDR3 DNA: TGCGCCAGCAGTGAGTCGGGGGCGGGAGTCGATACG.

This clone was picked up many times. Sequencing ends 3 residues short of the CDR3 end; the germline J gene provides the rest. V usage is TRBV5-1 and J usage is TRBJ2-3; 12 bases fit TRBD2. Trimming removed 1 base from V and 4 bases from J; junction bases left unmatched: 7. This CDR3 is built from 17 residues. CDR1 SGHRS and CDR2 YFSETQ come from the germline V gene. CDR3: CASSLLLSSGGADTQYF. The sequenced part of the CDR3 DNA is TGCGCCAGCAGCTTGTTGCTCTCTAGCGGGGGGGCAGATACG.

This clone was picked up many times. The CDR3 protein is CASSIDQDGYEQYF. The CDR3 bases that were read are TGTGCCAGTAGTATAGACCAGGATGGTTACGAG. V usage is TRBV19 and J usage is TRBJ2-7, with D hard to call. The sequence runs out 3 residues before the end of the CDR3; the remainder is reconstructed from the germline J gene. The germline gives CDR1 LNHDA, CDR2 SQIVND (reference sequence). V shed 0 bases and J shed 4 bases, with 10 bases lying between them. CDR3 length: 14 residues.

There are many counts of this clone. The CDR3 goes on 3 residues after the read ends, and that part is filled in from the germline J gene. The V and J genes are TRBV14 and TRBJ2-5; the match to TRBD2 covers 12 bases. Germline CDR1 reads SGHDN; CDR2 reads FVKESK. The length of the CDR3 is 18 residues. The V segment lost 0 bases and the J segment 3 bases; nucleotides outside the gene matches: 8. Partial CDR3 DNA: TGTGCCAGCAGCCAAGATCCGAGGCTAGCGGGGGGGAAAGAGACC. It specifies CASSQDPRLAGGKET. From start to end, the CDR3 is CASSQDPRLAGGKETQYF. The full variable domain, its missing parts supplied by reference TRBV14 and TRBJ2-5, is EAGVTQFPSHSVIEKGQTVTLRCDPISGHDNLYWYRRVMGKEIKFLLHFVKESKQDESGMPNNRFLAERTGGTYSTLKVQPAELEDSGVYFCASSQDPRLAGGKETQYFGPGTRLLVL.

The table lists this clone with many counts. The CDR3 goes on 3 residues after the read ends, and that part is filled in from the germline J gene. The chain has TRBV5-1 and TRBJ2-5, with 7 bases that match TRBD2. Germline CDR1 SGHRS, CDR2 YFSETQ. CDR3 length: 15 residues. V was clipped by 0 bases and J by 2 bases; unmatched bases: 4. The CDR3: CASSLGAGDQETQYF. The part of the CDR3 DNA that was read is TGCGCCAGCAGCTTGGGGGCGGGGGATCAAGAGACC.

This clone showed up many times. The CDR3 end is not reached by the read, which stops 3 residues before it; the germline J gene fills it in. The gene calls are TRBV6-8 and TRBJ2-7; 11 nucleotides match TRBD2. The CDR3 totals 20 residues. CDR1 is MNHGY and CDR2 is SAAAGT in the germline V gene. Trimming at V came to 3 bases and at J to 2 bases, leaving 18 bases not matched to a gene. Incomplete CDR3 DNA: TGTGCCAGCAGTTATCGGGGGGTAGGTCTAGCGGGAGGTATAACCTACGAG. It encodes CASSYRGVGLAGGITYE. The whole CDR3 region reads CASSYRGVGLAGGITYEQYF.

This clone was recorded a few times. The part of the CDR3 DNA that was read is TGTGCCAGTAGTTCCCGGGACAGGGGAAACACC. It yields the protein CASSSRDRGNT. The complete CDR3 sequence is CASSSRDRGNTIYF. The rearrangement links TRBV19 to TRBJ1-3; 8 bases align to TRBD1. Read data end 3 residues before the CDR3 end; the end is taken from the germline J gene. V lost 5 bases and J lost 4; bases outside the gene matches: 4. This CDR3 spans 14 amino acids. Germline V CDR1 and CDR2: LNHDA, SQIVND (reference sequence).

This clone showed up many times. Read sequence stops 3 residues before the CDR3 end, and the germline J gene provides the missing end. The chain combines TRBV2 with TRBJ1-6; maybe TRBD1 (5 bases). Trimming took 8 bases from V and 8 from J, leaving 16 bases between them. This CDR3 is built from 14 residues. Per germline, CDR1 SNHLY and CDR2 FYNNEI. Partial CDR3 DNA: TGTGCCAGCTCAGGGTGGGGTTCGGATTCACCC. This gives the protein CASSGWGSDSP. The whole CDR3 reads CASSGWGSDSPLHF.

In this sample, this clone turned up many times. The CDR3: CASSGSKGTEITDTQYF. CDR3 bases read: TGTGCCAGCAGCGGCTCAAAAGGGACAGAGATCACAGATACG. V usage is TRBV9 and J usage is TRBJ2-3, with 7 bases identical to TRBD1. The read ends 3 residues early relative to the CDR3; the germline J gene fills the gap. The CDR3 has 17 amino acids. V trimming: 3 bases; J trimming: 2 bases; junction bases outside the gene matches: 12. The germline gives CDR1 SGDLS, CDR2 YYNGEE.